Below, 20 T cell receptor beta chains from the same sample are listed, as sequenced in a study of T cells in Graves' hyperthyroidism and ophthalmopathy. Using RNA transcripts as the source, TCR beta CDR3 regions were amplified. Using the HTBI primer set, a first-round RT-PCR was run on the TCR CDR3. TCRdb re-analysed the multiplex PCR reads in MiXCR, keeping a single row per CDR3 protein. Among under 750,000 distinct CDR3 sequences listed, over 15% were seen once. The sequenced sample was blood. These receptors were collected from a woman aged 45-59 years with Graves' hyperthyroidism that later progressed to Graves' ophthalmopathy.

The CDR3 region has the DNA TGTGCCAGTAGTACCCTCTACAGGGAGTCAGGCAATCAGCCCCAGCATTTT. Protein sequence: CASSTLYRESGNQPQHF. The rearrangement uses TRBV19 and TRBJ1-5, with D maybe TRBD1 (6 bases). This CDR3 has 17 residues. V gave up 4 bases and J gave up 2 bases, with 18 bases separating them. Germline CDR1 and CDR2: LNHDA and SQIVND (reference sequence).

The chain recombines TRBV29-1 with TRBJ2-4; the match to TRBD2 covers 10 bases. J gave up 5 bases and V 6 bases, and 7 bases lay outside the gene matches. In germline, CDR1 is SQVTM, CDR2 ANQGSEA. The CDR3 totals 14 residues. CDR3 in amino acids: CSVDPAGGENIQYF. The CDR3 nucleotides are TGCAGCGTCGATCCAGCGGGGGGGGAAAACATTCAGTACTTC.

This clonotype showed up many times. V usage is TRBV3-1 and J usage is TRBJ2-1; 9 bases line up with TRBD2. CDR1 and CDR2 from the germline V gene are LGHDT and YNNKEL (reference sequence). This CDR3 is built from 15 residues. The V and J ends lost 4 bases and 4 bases, in that order; junction bases with no gene match: 5. The CDR3 DNA follows: TGTGCCAGCAGCCCCGAGCGGGGGGCTTACAATGAGCAGTTCTTC. Its translation is CASSPERGAYNEQFF.

This clonotype was recorded a few times. V and J are TRBV29-1 and TRBJ1-1; D gene ambiguous. The CDR3 runs 13 residues. With 3 bases removed from V and 1 base from J, the gap between germline ends came to 9 bases. Germline CDR1 and CDR2: SQVTM and ANQGSEA. This chain's CDR3 is CSVDNGENTEAFF. DNA for the CDR3: TGCAGCGTTGATAACGGGGAGAACACTGAAGCTTTCTTT.

The sample holds a few counts of this clonotype. The chain employs TRBV6-1 and TRBJ2-1, with 8 bases fitting TRBD1. CDR1 and CDR2 (germline): MNHNS, SASEGT. V was clipped by 11 bases and J by 5 bases; unmatched bases: 8. CDR3 length: 13 amino acids. Here the CDR3 DNA reads TGTGCCGTAACAGGGGGTACCCACAATGAGCAGTTCTTC. It codes for CAVTGGTHNEQFF.

The rearrangement links TRBV7-9 to TRBJ2-5; D not resolved. This CDR3 has 12 amino acids. Trimming shortened V by 4 bases and J by 5 bases, and 8 bases separated the two germline ends. Germline lookup yields CDR1 SEHNR and CDR2 FQNEAQ (reference sequence). The CDR3 DNA reads TGTGCCAGCAGCTCCCTAATGGAGACCCAGTACTTC. It codes for CASSSLMETQYF.

The genes are TRBV9 and TRBJ1-2; D remains ambiguous. Trimming removed 2 bases at V and 7 bases at J, with 9 bases between. Per the germline V gene, CDR1 is SGDLS and CDR2 is YYNGEE. CDR3 length: 12 residues. The DNA for the CDR3 is TGTGCCAGCAGCGTTCCGACCTCTGGCTACACCTTC. This codes for CASSVPTSGYTF.

The chain recombines TRBV3-1 with TRBJ2-1; D remains ambiguous. The CDR3 is made up of 14 amino acids. Germline V gene sequence: CDR1 LGHDT, CDR2 YNNKEL (reference sequence). Trimming removed 1 base from V and 8 bases from J, with 12 bases in between. DNA for the CDR3: TGTGCCAGCAGCCAAGGACTGTTTCGCGATGAGCAGTTCTTC. This encodes CASSQGLFRDEQFF.

The chain links TRBV7-6 to TRBJ2-3; TRBD2 aligns across 7 bases. Germline V gene lookup returns CDR1 SGHVS and CDR2 FNYEAQ. J gave up 7 bases and V 5 bases, and 9 bases lay outside the gene matches. The CDR3 covers 14 residues. The CDR3 nucleotides are TGTGCCAGCAGCCCGGAAGCGGGAATAAATACGCAGTATTTT. Translation gives CASSPEAGINTQYF.

This clonotype has a handful of counts. The chain employs TRBV7-3 and TRBJ2-2; 9 positions agree with TRBD2. This CDR3 is built from 14 residues. The trim removed 8 bases at V and 1 base at J, leaving 2 bases unmatched. The germline V gene has CDR1 SGHTA and CDR2 FQGTGA. The CDR3 sequence is CASRSGGNTGELFF. The CDR3 DNA reads as TGTGCCAGCCGTAGCGGGGGGAACACCGGGGAGCTGTTTTTT.

This chain connects TRBV10-3 to TRBJ1-3; 9 nucleotides match TRBD1. Germline CDR1 and CDR2: ENHRY and SYGVKD. The CDR3 consists of 17 residues. With 5 bases clipped from V and 0 bases from J, the junction kept 8 bases outside the gene matches. CDR3 in amino acids: CAISWTGASNSGNTIYF. For the CDR3, the DNA is TGTGCCATCAGTTGGACAGGGGCTTCGAACTCTGGAAACACCATATATTTT.

This rearrangement joins TRBV15 to TRBJ2-3, with 8 bases matching TRBD1. CDR3 length equals 15 residues. V shed 5 bases, J shed 4 bases, and the junction held 8 bases outside the gene matches. The V gene's germline CDR1 is LNHNV and CDR2 YYDKDF (reference sequence). The CDR3 sequence is CATSLTGTGADTQYF. The DNA for the CDR3 is TGTGCCACCAGCCTCACCGGGACAGGTGCAGATACGCAGTATTTT.

This clonotype was found a few times. DNA for the CDR3: TGTGCCAGCAGCTTCCAGGGTGGTCAAGAAAAACTGTTTTTT. Translated: CASSFQGGQEKLFF. The chain uses TRBV7-8 and TRBJ1-4, with a weak D call TRBD1 (5 bases). Between the trimmed V and J ends, which lost 3 bases and 8 bases, there was a span of 13 bases. CDR1 is SGHVS and CDR2 is FQNEAQ in the germline V gene. The CDR3 extends over 14 amino acids.

This clonotype was seen only a few times. V usage is TRBV20-1 and J usage is TRBJ2-3; D not certain. The CDR3 loop spans 15 amino acids. Germline CDR1 DFQATT, CDR2 SNEGSKA (reference sequence). The V and J ends lost 5 bases and 4 bases respectively, with 19 bases between them. The CDR3 here is CSAPRSRVEPDTQYF. CDR3 coding DNA: TGCAGTGCTCCCCGAAGTAGGGTCGAGCCAGATACGCAGTATTTT.

This clonotype has just a few counts. This may be a read error: a much more frequent sequence differs by one nucleotide. The CDR3 DNA reads as TGTGCCTGGAGTGGACCGTCTTTTCCCTACGAGCAGTACTTC. Amino acid sequence: CAWSGPSFPYEQYF. This sequence joins TRBV30 and TRBJ2-7, with D hard to call. V dropped 1 base and J dropped 2 bases, with 12 bases sitting between them. This CDR3 comprises 14 residues. Germline V gene sequence: CDR1 GTSNPN, CDR2 SVGIG (reference sequence).

This clonotype was observed at least ten times. The chain carries TRBV11-3 and TRBJ2-1; D ambiguous. The CDR3 loop spans 15 amino acids. Germline-derived CDR1 and CDR2 are SGHNT and YENEEA. With 2 bases removed from V and 0 bases from J, the gap between germline ends came to 8 bases. DNA for the CDR3: TGTGCCAGCAGCTTAATGGCGAGCTCCTACAATGAGCAGTTCTTC. This sequence encodes CASSLMASSYNEQFF.

The chain carries TRBV5-1 and TRBJ2-1, with 8 nucleotides matching TRBD1. Germline V gene lookup returns CDR1 SGHRS and CDR2 YFSETQ. The CDR3 has 14 residues. Trimming took 2 bases from V and 9 from J; bases not matched to a gene: 7. The CDR3, as DNA: TGCGCCAGCAGCTTAAGGACAGGGTCAAGTGAGCAGTTCTTC. Translation: CASSLRTGSSEQFF.

This clonotype has at least ten counts. This sequence joins TRBV5-1 and TRBJ2-3; 7 bases are a match to TRBD1. This CDR3 spans 15 amino acids. The germline gives CDR1 SGHRS, CDR2 YFSETQ. V gave up 6 bases and J gave up 3 bases; unmatched junction bases: 10. Here the CDR3 reads CASIPRDRATDTQYF. The CDR3 DNA sequence: TGCGCCAGCATTCCCCGGGACAGAGCAACAGATACGCAGTATTTT.

On this clonotype: A clone one base away is much larger, so this may be a read error. In this CDR3 the conserved last residue, phenylalanine or tryptophan, is missing, so a read error is likely. This chain joins TRBV6-1 and TRBJ1-2; D gene uncertain. Germline lookup yields CDR1 MNHNS and CDR2 SASEGT. V gave up 4 bases and J gave up 1 base, with 10 bases separating them. The CDR3 is made up of 14 amino acids. CDR3 DNA sequence: TGTGCCAGCAGTGGGGGAGCTATTAACTATGGCTACACCTCC. The encoded protein is CASSGGAINYGYTS.

This clonotype was counted between two and nine times. The genes are TRBV7-9 and TRBJ1-5; 7 positions agree with TRBD1. V dropped 5 bases and J dropped 3; count of bases not matched to a gene: 7. The CDR3 covers 15 residues. Germline CDR1 reads SEHNR; CDR2 reads FQNEAQ (reference sequence). In DNA form, the CDR3 reads TGTGCCAGCAGCCCAACCGACAGGGACAATCAGCCCCAGCATTTT. Protein: CASSPTDRDNQPQHF.